The 14 T cell receptor beta chains below come from one sample, sequenced in a study of shared clonotypes between healthy human individuals. Some clones are missing from TCRdb's copy, which holds only in-frame ones; the method was immunoSEQ multiplex PCR. The sample contains approximately 940,000 clones, around three quarters of which appear only once. Material for sequencing was memory CD4+ T cells sorted from blood. The subset denotes: CD45RA-negative fraction. The receptor set was obtained from a man aged 18-30 years in good health.

The chain recombines TRBV10-2 with TRBJ2-2, with D maybe TRBD2 (6 bases). CDR1 WSHSY and CDR2 SAAADI come from the germline V gene. Between the trimmed V and J ends, which lost 2 bases and 3 bases, there was a span of 13 bases. The CDR3 totals 16 residues. The CDR3: CASSEQAGSDTGELFF. CDR3 bases: TGCGCCAGCAGTGAGCAGGCGGGGTCGGACACCGGGGAGCTGTTTTTT.

V gene TRBV29-1 combines with J gene TRBJ2-2; 9 bases align to TRBD1. This CDR3 is 16 amino acids long. Germline V gene sequence: CDR1 SQVTM, CDR2 ANQGSEA. The J segment lost 5 bases and the V segment lost 3 bases, leaving 10 bases of the junction unmatched. The CDR3 is CSVDSGTGIVTGELFF. Here the CDR3 DNA reads TGCAGCGTTGATTCCGGGACAGGGATAGTAACCGGGGAGCTGTTTTTT.

This clone was counted at least ten times. This chain links TRBV4-2 with TRBJ2-1, with D uncertain. Trimming stripped 0 bases from V and 2 bases from J, with 8 bases between. Germline V CDR1 and CDR2: LGHNA, YNFKEQ. The CDR3 is made up of 15 amino acids. The CDR3 coding sequence is TGTGCCAGCAGCCAAGAGTATGAGCCCTACAATGAGCAGTTCTTC. Amino acid sequence: CASSQEYEPYNEQFF.

The chain is built from TRBV4-3 and TRBJ2-7; 10 nucleotides match TRBD1. Germline V gives CDR1 LGHNA, CDR2 YSLEER. The CDR3 is made up of 15 amino acids. Trimming cost V 1 base and J 6 bases; bases outside gene matches: 6. The CDR3 loop is CASSQVGQGNSEQYF. DNA for the CDR3: TGCGCCAGCAGCCAAGTGGGACAGGGGAACAGCGAGCAGTACTTC.

A remark on this clone: An end of the junction differs from the germline gene, which may be a read error. This CDR3 reads CASSPTGTGGSHEQYF. CDR3 DNA sequence: TGCGCCAGCAGCCCAACCGGGACAGGGGGCTCCCACGAGCAGTACTTC. V is TRBV5-1 and J is TRBJ2-7; TRBD1 agrees at 12 bases. Germline CDR1 and CDR2: SGHRS and YFSETQ. The CDR3 extends over 16 amino acids.

The rearrangement uses TRBV10-3 and TRBJ2-1, with 9 bases that match TRBD2. The ends lost 8 bases at V and 4 bases at J; junction bases unmatched: 9. The CDR3 extends over 15 amino acids. Germline lookup yields CDR1 ENHRY and CDR2 SYGVKD. DNA of the CDR3: TGTGCCATCTCCCGACGGACTAGCGCTTACAATGAGCAGTTCTTC. It yields the protein CAISRRTSAYNEQFF.

This chain links TRBV18 with TRBJ2-1, with D possibly being TRBD2 (5 bases). Per the germline V gene, CDR1 is KGHSH and CDR2 is LQKENI. The CDR3 covers 17 residues. V shed 0 bases and J shed 0 bases, with 12 bases lying between them. CDR3 DNA: TGTGCCAGCTCACCACCGTTTGCCGGGAACTCCTACAATGAGCAGTTCTTC. Its translation: CASSPPFAGNSYNEQFF.

V gene TRBV7-3 combines with J gene TRBJ1-1, with D hard to call. The CDR3 has 12 amino acids. CDR1 and CDR2 from the germline V gene are SGHTA and FQGTGA. V was trimmed by 3 bases and J by 3 bases, leaving 5 bases between them. The DNA of the CDR3 is TGTGCCAGCAGCTTGGACGACACTGAAGCTTTCTTT. It is translated as CASSLDDTEAFF.

The chain is built from TRBV5-6 and TRBJ2-6; D is unclear. The germline gives CDR1 SGHDT, CDR2 YYEEEE. Trimming shortened V by 1 base and J by 2 bases, and 10 bases separated the two germline ends. This CDR3 has 16 residues. This CDR3 reads CASSLIPAAGANVLTF. CDR3 sequence (DNA): TGTGCCAGCAGCTTGATTCCGGCAGCTGGGGCCAACGTCCTGACTTTC.

The chain combines TRBV2 with TRBJ2-5; D unclear. Trimming pared 1 base from V and 5 bases from J, leaving 11 bases between. CDR1 is SNHLY, CDR2 FYNNEI, per germline. This CDR3 contains 14 residues. In nucleotides, the CDR3 is TGTGCCAGCAGTGAAGGTTTCGGAGTCGAGACCCAGTACTTC. This gives the protein CASSEGFGVETQYF.

J is TRBJ1-2 and V is TRBV19; D is unclear. The CDR3 sequence is 14 residues long. Trimming pared 0 bases from V and 4 bases from J, leaving 9 bases between. The germline CDR1 and CDR2 sequences are LNHDA and SQIVND (reference sequence). The CDR3 loop reads CASSIESGLYGYTF. Written as DNA, the CDR3 is TGTGCCAGTAGTATAGAGAGTGGACTCTATGGCTACACCTTC.

V is TRBV10-2 and J is TRBJ1-3; D gene uncertain. The germline V and J ends were trimmed by 0 bases and 2 bases, with 8 bases remaining between them. This CDR3 region has 15 residues. Germline V lookup: CDR1 WSHSY, CDR2 SAAADI. The CDR3 is CASSESGVPGNTIYF. Here the CDR3 DNA reads TGCGCCAGCAGTGAGTCCGGAGTCCCTGGAAACACCATATATTTT.

This clone was counted a few times. The chain joins TRBV30 to TRBJ2-1, with 8 bases matching TRBD2. Trimming removed 7 bases from V and 1 base from J; junction bases left unmatched: 9. Germline-derived CDR1 and CDR2 are GTSNPN and SVGIG (reference sequence). This CDR3 has 15 residues. The CDR3 sequence is CASAGGVGSYNEQFF. The DNA of the CDR3 is TGTGCCTCCGCCGGGGGGGTCGGGTCCTACAATGAGCAGTTCTTC.

CDR3 DNA: TGCGCCAGCAGCCGCGACCGAAATAGCAATCAGCCCCAGCATTTT. Encoded protein: CASSRDRNSNQPQHF. The rearrangement links TRBV4-1 to TRBJ1-5; D remains ambiguous. CDR1 is MGHRA, CDR2 YSYEKL, per germline. The CDR3 consists of 15 residues. The V and J ends lost 4 bases and 0 bases respectively, with 10 bases between them.